A single sample is the source of the 12 T cell receptor beta chains below, sequenced in a study of T cells in Graves' hyperthyroidism and ophthalmopathy. Amplification of TCR beta CDR3 regions was performed using RNA transcripts as template. The HTBI primer set served for first-round RT-PCR of the TCR CDR3. Using its own MiXCR run on the multiplex PCR reads, TCRdb lists one record per CDR3 protein. The top ten hold approximately 50% of the sample, which has about 210,000 distinct CDR3 sequences, approximately 17% seen once. Sequences were obtained from blood. These receptors originate from a man aged 45-60 years with Graves' hyperthyroidism.

This clonotype was recorded many times. CDR3 DNA: TGTGCCAGCTCCCTTGGGGGTCCTCCGGAAGATACGCAGTATTTT. Translating gives CASSLGGPPEDTQYF. The V gene is TRBV7-9, the J gene TRBJ2-3, with D perhaps TRBD1 or TRBD2 (5 bases each). V shed 8 bases and J shed 5 bases, with 20 bases lying between them. Per germline, CDR1 SEHNR and CDR2 FQNEAQ (reference sequence). CDR3 length: 15 residues.

This clonotype has ten or more counts. V is TRBV13 and J is TRBJ2-3; TRBD2 matches at 12 bases. Germline V lookup: CDR1 PRHDT, CDR2 FYEKMQ (reference sequence). The CDR3 consists of 16 residues. V gave up 5 bases and J gave up 4 bases; unmatched junction bases: 7. The CDR3 is CASSLRLAGVSDTQYF. The DNA for the CDR3 is TGTGCCAGCAGCCTTAGACTAGCGGGAGTTTCAGATACGCAGTATTTT.

This clonotype was seen at least ten times. This rearrangement joins TRBV6-1 to TRBJ1-5, with 8 bases lining up with TRBD1. In germline, CDR1 is MNHNS, CDR2 SASEGT. This CDR3 comprises 14 residues. V lost 4 bases to trimming and J lost 9 bases; unmatched junction nucleotides: 8. CDR3 residues: CASSADRGSRPQHF. DNA for the CDR3: TGTGCCAGCAGTGCAGACAGGGGTAGCCGGCCCCAGCATTTT.

This clonotype was picked up many times. The rearrangement links TRBV20-1 to TRBJ2-1, with D maybe TRBD2 (6 bases). V was cut by 5 bases and J by 7 bases, with 24 bases left in between. The CDR3 runs 16 residues. The germline gives CDR1 DFQATT, CDR2 SNEGSKA (reference sequence). The CDR3 spells CSAHNPPGLAINEQFF. The CDR3 bases are TGCAGTGCTCACAACCCCCCGGGGCTAGCGATAAATGAGCAGTTCTTC.

This clonotype was observed a handful of times. This rearrangement joins TRBV14 to TRBJ1-2; no firm D call. Per germline, CDR1 SGHDN and CDR2 FVKESK. V was shortened by 6 bases and J by 8 bases, with 13 bases between the two germline ends. This CDR3 contains 12 residues. CDR3 nucleotide sequence: TGTGCCAGCAGGAAAGTAGGAGGCGGCTACACCTTC. Amino acid sequence: CASRKVGGGYTF.

This clonotype occurred many times. This chain uses TRBV12-3 or TRBV12-4 with TRBJ2-2, with 8 bases fitting TRBD2. The V and J ends lost 7 bases and 7 bases, in that order; junction bases with no gene match: 5. This CDR3 is 13 amino acids long. The CDR3 region is CASMGLGGGELFF. The CDR3 region has the DNA TGTGCCAGCATGGGACTAGGAGGCGGGGAGCTGTTTTTT.

This clonotype was detected only a few times. As DNA, the CDR3 is TGTGCCAGCAGCGACGGAGGAGGGGCGTACACAGATACGCAGTATTTT. It specifies CASSDGGGAYTDTQYF. The chain carries TRBV5-4 and TRBJ2-3; D is perhaps TRBD2 (6 bases). Germline V gives CDR1 SGHNT, CDR2 YYREEE (reference sequence). Trimming shortened V by 4 bases and J by 2 bases, and 17 bases separated the two germline ends. This CDR3 contains 16 residues.

This clonotype was detected ten times or more. The CDR3 region has the DNA TGCAGCGTTGATAGTAAGCGGGAGGACCGAGATACGCAGTATTTT. Its protein is CSVDSKREDRDTQYF. The chain links TRBV29-1 to TRBJ2-3; 9 nucleotides align to TRBD2. V shed 3 bases, J shed 5 bases, and the junction held 9 bases outside the gene matches. The CDR3 runs to 15 residues. CDR1 is SQVTM and CDR2 is ANQGSEA in the germline V gene.

This clonotype appeared a few times. The V and J genes are TRBV13 and TRBJ2-7, with D maybe TRBD1 (5 bases). Germline CDR1 reads PRHDT; CDR2 reads FYEKMQ (reference sequence). V lost 1 base and J lost 6, with 19 bases in between. The CDR3 covers 16 residues. CDR3 residues: CASSLAYPRGRGEQYF. CDR3 nucleotides: TGTGCCAGCAGCTTAGCCTACCCTAGGGGTCGAGGCGAGCAGTACTTC.

This clonotype was counted between two and nine times. J is TRBJ2-7 and V is TRBV20-1, with 12 bases matching TRBD2. Germline CDR1 is DFQATT and CDR2 is SNEGSKA (reference sequence). The CDR3 has 18 residues. V was pared by 1 base and J by 3 bases, with 13 bases of the junction left unmatched. CDR3 sequence reads: CSARVGLAGPGANYEQYF. The CDR3 region has the DNA TGCAGTGCTAGAGTCGGACTAGCGGGACCGGGGGCCAACTACGAGCAGTACTTC.

This clonotype showed up just a few times. The gene calls are TRBV28 and TRBJ1-1; D is possibly TRBD1 (6 bases). Deletions cut 6 bases from V and 1 base from J, with 27 bases between. Germline lookup yields CDR1 MDHEN and CDR2 SYDVKM. This CDR3 has 19 amino acids. The CDR3 loop is CASSPLRGTSPGRNTEAFF. CDR3 in DNA: TGTGCCAGCAGCCCCTTGCGAGGGACAAGCCCGGGGCGGAACACTGAAGCTTTCTTT.

This clonotype was recorded at least ten times. The chain uses TRBV3-1 and TRBJ2-3, with D uncertain. Germline lookup yields CDR1 LGHDT and CDR2 YNNKEL (reference sequence). This CDR3 has 12 amino acids. With 0 bases removed from V and 5 bases from J, the gap between germline ends came to 3 bases. The CDR3 DNA reads TGTGCCAGCAGCCAAGATGGAGATACGCAGTATTTT. This gives the protein CASSQDGDTQYF.